Below are 6 T cell receptor beta chains sequenced from a single sample in a study of CD8+CD57+ T cells in acquired aplastic anemia. Genomic DNA provided the template from which TCR beta VDJ and CDR3 profiles were obtained. TCRdb re-derived calls from the reads in MiXCR, one entry per CDR3 protein. In the table there are roughly 130,000 distinct CDR3 sequences, around 48% of which are singletons. The specimen sequenced was sorted CD4+, CD8+, or CD8+CD57+ T cells (not recorded which) from PBMCs. These receptors all stem from a human donor in good health, serving as a control.

This clonotype has at least ten counts. V and J are TRBV6-5 and TRBJ1-4, with 10 bases fitting TRBD1. Germline loops: CDR1 MNHEY, CDR2 SVGAGI. CDR3 size: 15 residues. V shed 7 bases and J 7 bases; nucleotides not matched to a gene: 9. DNA of the CDR3: TGTGCCAGCAAGGTGTTGGGACAGGGGAGTGAAAAACTGTTTTTT. It encodes CASKVLGQGSEKLFF.

Note on this clonotype: One end of the junction does not line up with germline, which may come from a read error. The V and J genes are TRBV5-3 and TRBJ2-7; no clear D. TRBV5-3 is designated an ORF whose function remains uncertain. The CDR3 totals 11 residues. This CDR3 is CASSFSTEQYF. CDR3 bases: TGTGCCAGCAGCTTTTCGACCGAGCAGTACTTC.

The V and J genes are TRBV7-2 and TRBJ2-7; 7 bases fit TRBD1. The germline gives CDR1 SGHTA, CDR2 FQGNSA. The length of the CDR3 is 13 residues. J was trimmed by 6 bases and V by 5 bases; bases with no gene match: 7. CDR3 amino acids: CASSTGQEAEQYF. The DNA of the CDR3 is TGTGCCAGCAGCACAGGACAGGAGGCCGAGCAGTACTTC.

The chain combines TRBV10-1 with TRBJ2-5; D gene uncertain. Germline V gene data show CDR1 as WNHNN and CDR2 as SYGVQD (reference sequence). V gave up 4 bases and J gave up 0 bases, with 12 bases separating them. This CDR3 region has 15 residues. CDR3 DNA: TGCGCCAGCAGTGGGAGTCTGGCAGACCAAGAGACCCAGTACTTC. This codes for CASSGSLADQETQYF.

This clonotype came up once. The junction differs from germline at one of its ends, possibly a read error. The chain combines TRBV29-1 with TRBJ1-3, with no clear D. Germline V lookup: CDR1 SQVTM, CDR2 ANQGSEA. This CDR3 has 12 residues. Written as DNA, the CDR3 is TGCAGCGGGCGGACTGACGGAAGCACCATATATTTT. Amino acids: CSGRTDGSTIYF.

The gene calls are TRBV25-1 and TRBJ1-2; D perhaps matches TRBD1 (6 bases). The V end lost 5 bases, the J end lost 4 bases, and 23 bases lay between the germline ends. This CDR3 region has 17 residues. Germline values: CDR1 MGHDK, CDR2 SYGVNS. This chain's CDR3 is CASSTKPSGGRGYGYTF. The CDR3 bases are TGTGCCAGCAGTACAAAACCTAGCGGGGGGCGCGGCTATGGCTACACCTTC.